These T cell receptor beta chains were read from a single sample in a study of regulatory T cells in long-lasting Graves disease. TCRdb independently ran MiXCR on the multiplex PCR reads; one entry per CDR3 protein. The sample contains about 470,000 distinct CDR3 sequences, roughly 21% of which appear only once. The sequenced sample was peripheral blood mononuclear cells (PBMCs), obtained when the disease was refractory, from a patient treated with antithyroid drugs. The receptors stem from a female donor with Graves disease. Each CDR3 is given with its conserved first and last residue. The D gene is left open where the match is weak. Expanded clones get a size class; other rows say once, few or many, or leave the size out.

v_call: TRBV28; d_call: -; clone_size: many; j_call: TRBJ2-5; cdr3_nt: TGTGCCAGCAGTTCCCACCGGACATATCAAGAGACCCAGTACTTC; cdr3_aa: CASSSHRTYQETQYF
v_call: TRBV15; d_call: -; clone_size: many; j_call: TRBJ2-7; cdr3_nt: TGTGCCACCAGCAACGGGCCCGTCTACGAGCAGTACTTC; cdr3_aa: CATSNGPVYEQYF
v_call: TRBV15; d_call: -; clone_size: -; j_call: TRBJ2-7; cdr3_nt: TGTGCCACCAGCGAGGGGGACGTACAGGGTGGTTACGAGCAGTACTTC; cdr3_aa: CATSEGDVQGGYEQYF
v_call: TRBV20-1; d_call: -; clone_size: -; j_call: TRBJ2-7; cdr3_nt: TGCAGTGCTCCGGATCCTGGCGCCTACGAGCAGTACTTC; cdr3_aa: CSAPDPGAYEQYF
v_call: TRBV6-5; d_call: TRBD1; clone_size: -; j_call: TRBJ2-4; cdr3_nt: TGTGCCAGCAGTTACTCTCCGCCAGGGGGAAACATTCAGTACTTC; cdr3_aa: CASSYSPPGGNIQYF
v_call: TRBV3-1; d_call: -; clone_size: many; j_call: TRBJ1-1; cdr3_nt: TGTGCCAGCAGCCAAAGGGGGGGTAACACTGAAGCTTTCTTT; cdr3_aa: CASSQRGGNTEAFF
v_call: TRBV7-9; d_call: TRBD1; clone_size: -; j_call: TRBJ1-1; cdr3_nt: TGTGCCAGCAGCGGCAGGGGGCCAGTTGGAACTGAAGCTTTCTTT; cdr3_aa: CASSGRGPVGTEAFF
v_call: TRBV28; d_call: -; clone_size: once; j_call: TRBJ2-1; cdr3_nt: TGTGCCAGCACCGGGGATTACAATGAGCAGTTCTTC; cdr3_aa: CASTGDYNEQFF
v_call: TRBV24-1; d_call: TRBD1; clone_size: -; j_call: TRBJ2-3; cdr3_nt: TGTGCCACCAGTGATCCGGACAGGGCCCCTGATACGCAGTATTTT; cdr3_aa: CATSDPDRAPDTQYF
v_call: TRBV11-3; d_call: TRBD2; clone_size: many; j_call: TRBJ2-5; cdr3_nt: TGTGCCAGCAGCGGGGGAGCGGGAGCCCAAGAGACCCAGTACTTC; cdr3_aa: CASSGGAGAQETQYF
v_call: TRBV24-1; d_call: TRBD1; clone_size: many; j_call: TRBJ2-5; cdr3_nt: TGTGCCACCAGGGGACAGGTCCAAGAGACCCAGTACTTC; cdr3_aa: CATRGQVQETQYF
v_call: TRBV28; d_call: TRBD2; clone_size: many; j_call: TRBJ2-7; cdr3_nt: TGTGCCAGCAGTTTCCCCTCCGGGACTAGCGGGTACGAGCAGTACTTC; cdr3_aa: CASSFPSGTSGYEQYF
v_call: TRBV6-1; d_call: TRBD2; clone_size: few; j_call: TRBJ2-3; cdr3_nt: TGTGCCAGCAGTGATCGACTAGCTGAGGATACGCAGTATTTT; cdr3_aa: CASSDRLAEDTQYF
v_call: TRBV3-1; d_call: TRBD1; clone_size: -; j_call: TRBJ2-7; cdr3_nt: TGTGCCAGCAGCCGACAGGGGGCTTCCTACGAGCAGTACTTC; cdr3_aa: CASSRQGASYEQYF
v_call: TRBV6-5; d_call: TRBD2; clone_size: few; j_call: TRBJ2-5; cdr3_nt: TGTGCCAGCAGTTACGCGGGAAGCGGGGGGGCCAATCAAGAGACCCAGTACTTC; cdr3_aa: CASSYAGSGGANQETQYF
v_call: TRBV4-3; d_call: -; clone_size: -; j_call: TRBJ2-7; cdr3_nt: TGCGCCAGCAGCCAAGTCAGGGACTCAACTCATAGCGAGCAGTACTTC; cdr3_aa: CASSQVRDSTHSEQYF
v_call: TRBV19; d_call: TRBD1; clone_size: few; j_call: TRBJ1-5; cdr3_nt: TGTGCCAGTAGTATGATGGGACAGGGAGGACAGCCCCAGCATTTT; cdr3_aa: CASSMMGQGGQPQHF